Each of the 30 T cell receptor beta chains below was sequenced from the same sample in a study of T cells after yellow fever vaccination. MiXCR was run by TCRdb on the 5' RACE reads, yielding one entry per CDR3 protein. This table has about 130,000 distinct CDR3 sequences, 8% to 10% appearing once. The source was CD8+ T cells sorted from PBMCs, collected on the day of the yellow fever booster vaccination. Every receptor here comes from a young man who received the YFV17D yellow fever vaccine.

This rearrangement joins TRBV2 to TRBJ2-4; the D gene is possibly TRBD2 (6 bases). V was pared by 7 bases and J by 3 bases, with 7 bases between. Looked up from germline, CDR1 is SNHLY and CDR2 is FYNNEI. The CDR3 contains 12 residues. The CDR3: CASTGGKNIQYF. In DNA form, the CDR3 reads TGTGCCAGCACCGGGGGCAAAAACATTCAGTACTTC.

The sample holds a few counts of this clonotype. The V call is TRBV28, the J call TRBJ1-2; TRBD1 matches 8 bases. V dropped 6 bases and J dropped 2; count of bases not matched to a gene: 5. This CDR3 region has 14 residues. CDR1 is MDHEN and CDR2 is SYDVKM in the germline V gene. This CDR3 is CASRRQGRNYGYTF. For the CDR3, the DNA is TGTGCCAGCAGGAGACAGGGGCGAAACTATGGCTACACCTTC.

This clonotype was observed a few times. The J gene is TRBJ2-7, the V gene TRBV7-8; TRBD1 is a possible D gene (5 bases). The CDR3 covers 15 residues. Germline CDR1 SGHVS, CDR2 FQNEAQ. Between the trimmed V and J ends, which lost 3 bases and 7 bases, there was a span of 19 bases. In DNA, the CDR3 is TGTGCCAGCAGCTTTAACACTCAGGGTCTGAGTGAGCAGTACTTC. Translating gives CASSFNTQGLSEQYF.

This chain uses TRBV4-3 with TRBJ2-3; weak D call: TRBD2 (7 bases). The CDR3 extends over 18 amino acids. V gave up 5 bases and J gave up 3 bases, with 24 bases separating them. Germline V gene lookup returns CDR1 LGHNA and CDR2 YSLEER. CDR3 protein: CASSLERGGHWGTDTQYF. In nucleotides, the CDR3 is TGCGCCAGCAGCTTAGAAAGGGGGGGCCACTGGGGAACAGATACGCAGTATTTT.

This clonotype was picked up a small number of times. The chain joins TRBV2 to TRBJ2-1, with no clear D. V lost 3 bases and J lost 13, with 16 bases in between. The CDR3 runs to 13 residues. CDR1 and CDR2 (germline): SNHLY, FYNNEI. The CDR3 is CASSEEPGLLQFF. CDR3 bases: TGTGCCAGCAGTGAGGAACCTGGGTTGCTCCAGTTCTTC.

This clonotype was picked up a small number of times. The chain carries TRBV4-1 and TRBJ2-7; 10 bases fit TRBD1. Germline lookup yields CDR1 MGHRA and CDR2 YSYEKL. The CDR3 contains 15 residues. The V and J ends lost 4 bases and 5 bases, in that order; junction bases with no gene match: 8. For the CDR3, the DNA is TGCGCCAGCAGCCCTCTTCGGACAGGGGGTAACGAGCAGTACTTC. Translating gives CASSPLRTGGNEQYF.

This clonotype was seen only a few times. The CDR3, as DNA: TGTGCCAGCAGCGAGGGCGCTCCGGGGGGCACTGAAGCTTTCTTT. Translating it yields CASSEGAPGGTEAFF. The chain combines TRBV5-5 with TRBJ1-1, with a tentative D call TRBD1 (5 bases). The germline CDR1 and CDR2 sequences are SGHKS and YYEKEE (reference sequence). This CDR3 comprises 15 residues. V dropped 4 bases and J dropped 4 bases, with 17 bases sitting between them.

This clonotype was observed at least ten times. This chain uses TRBV20-1 with TRBJ1-1; D unclear. The CDR3 length is 13 residues. Trimming stripped 1 base from V and 0 bases from J, with 6 bases between. Germline lookup yields CDR1 DFQATT and CDR2 SNEGSKA (reference sequence). This CDR3 reads CSARVAMNTEAFF. CDR3 bases: TGCAGTGCTAGAGTAGCCATGAACACTGAAGCTTTCTTT.

This chain joins TRBV6-5 and TRBJ2-7; D is unclear. From germline, CDR1 is MNHEY and CDR2 SVGAGI. The length of the CDR3 is 11 residues. V lost 6 bases to trimming and J lost 4 bases, with 7 bases between them. CDR3 coding DNA: TGTGCCAGCAGAAGAGTTTACGAGCAGTACTTC. Protein product: CASRRVYEQYF.

V is TRBV5-1 and J is TRBJ2-1; D perhaps matches TRBD1 (9 bases). This CDR3 is 20 amino acids long. V was trimmed by 4 bases and J by 4 bases, leaving 30 bases between them. Germline CDR1 reads SGHRS; CDR2 reads YFSETQ. As DNA, the CDR3 is TGCGCCAGCAGCGGTCGGGGACAGGGTATAGGACTAGCCCCATACAATGAGCAGTTCTTC. It yields the protein CASSGRGQGIGLAPYNEQFF.

This clonotype was observed many times. This chain joins TRBV7-6 and TRBJ2-5, with 7 bases matching TRBD2. Germline CDR1 is SGHVS and CDR2 is FNYEAQ. The CDR3 consists of 14 residues. The V and J ends lost 0 bases and 3 bases, in that order; junction bases with no gene match: 1. CDR3 nucleotide sequence: TGTGCCAGCAGCTTAGCCGCGGGGGAAGAGACCCAGTACTTC. Protein sequence: CASSLAAGEETQYF.

There are a few counts of this clonotype. CDR3 DNA sequence: TGTGCCAGCAGCTTCAGTAACACTGAAGCTTTCTTT. Its translation: CASSFSNTEAFF. The V and J genes are TRBV5-4 and TRBJ1-1; D uncertain. The CDR3 consists of 12 residues. CDR1 SGHNT and CDR2 YYREEE come from the germline V gene (reference sequence). V dropped 2 bases and J dropped 2 bases, with 4 bases sitting between them.

This chain links TRBV7-2 with TRBJ2-2; D unresolved. The germline V gene encodes CDR1 SGHTA and CDR2 FQGNSA. The CDR3 totals 14 residues. The V and J ends lost 1 base and 7 bases respectively, with 10 bases between them. The DNA for the CDR3 is TGTGCCAGCAGCTTAGGTGTCCGCCACGGGGAGCTGTTTTTT. Translated, it gives CASSLGVRHGELFF.

The chain recombines TRBV19 with TRBJ2-2; TRBD2 agrees at 10 bases. Trimming at V came to 6 bases and at J to 4 bases, leaving 8 bases not matched to a gene. Germline V gene data show CDR1 as LNHDA and CDR2 as SQIVND (reference sequence). The CDR3 totals 16 residues. The CDR3 protein is CASRRVAGGATGELFF. Here the CDR3 DNA reads TGTGCCAGTAGGCGAGTAGCGGGGGGCGCCACCGGGGAGCTGTTTTTT.

The rearrangement joins TRBV7-2 to TRBJ1-1, with D possibly matching TRBD1 (5 bases). Trimming pared 5 bases from V and 1 base from J, leaving 14 bases between. The CDR3 consists of 15 residues. Germline CDR1 is SGHTA and CDR2 is FQGNSA. CDR3 in amino acids: CASSQVTAPNTEAFF. The CDR3 nucleotides are TGTGCCAGCAGCCAAGTGACAGCTCCGAACACTGAAGCTTTCTTT.

The CDR3 loop is CASSSLTGTGIYEQYF. CDR3 DNA: TGTGCCAGCAGTTCATTGACCGGGACAGGGATTTACGAGCAGTACTTC. The chain employs TRBV28 and TRBJ2-7, with 9 bases lining up with TRBD1. The ends lost 4 bases at V and 4 bases at J; junction bases unmatched: 11. CDR1 is MDHEN, CDR2 SYDVKM, per germline. The CDR3 is 16 residues long.

The rearrangement links TRBV4-1 to TRBJ1-5; no clear D gene. Trimming removed 3 bases from V and 4 bases from J, with 7 bases in between. This CDR3 has 13 residues. Germline V CDR1 and CDR2: MGHRA, YSYEKL. The DNA for the CDR3 is TGCGCCAGCAGCCACGGATGGAATCAGCCCCAGCATTTT. Translated: CASSHGWNQPQHF.

In its sample, this clonotype was seen a few times. This chain links TRBV5-1 with TRBJ2-2, with D perhaps TRBD2 (6 bases). CDR1 and CDR2 from the germline V gene are SGHRS and YFSETQ. V was shortened by 0 bases and J by 6 bases, with 9 bases between the two germline ends. The CDR3 runs 14 residues. The CDR3, as DNA: TGCGCCAGCAGCTTGGCCCGGAGGGCCGGGGAGCTGTTTTTT. It codes for CASSLARRAGELFF.

The rearrangement links TRBV20-1 to TRBJ2-7; TRBD2 matches at 9 bases. This CDR3 comprises 16 residues. Germline V gene lookup returns CDR1 DFQATT and CDR2 SNEGSKA (reference sequence). Trimming at V came to 3 bases and at J to 0 bases, leaving 9 bases not matched to a gene. The CDR3 DNA is TGCAGTGCTAGGGGACTAGCTACACCTATCTCCTACGAGCAGTACTTC. Its translation is CSARGLATPISYEQYF.

This clonotype occurred many times. The chain links TRBV4-3 to TRBJ2-3, with D unresolved. CDR3 size: 17 residues. Trimming took off 0 bases at V and 3 bases at J, with 16 bases between the two ends. Germline V gene data show CDR1 as LGHNA and CDR2 as YSLEER. CDR3 coding DNA: TGCGCCAGCAGCCAAGATCGGTCCGGTTATAGTACAGATACGCAGTATTTT. Protein product: CASSQDRSGYSTDTQYF.

Only a few counts were recorded for this clonotype. The chain recombines TRBV19 with TRBJ1-5; D not resolved. The CDR3 is 14 residues long. Looked up from germline, CDR1 is LNHDA and CDR2 is SQIVND (reference sequence). The V gene lost 3 bases and the J gene lost 1 base, with 7 bases spanning the gap. For the CDR3, the DNA is TGTGCCAGTAGTATCTATGGAAGCAATCAGCCCCAGCATTTT. Translated: CASSIYGSNQPQHF.

This clonotype appeared a few times. This chain connects TRBV5-6 to TRBJ2-2, with TRBD2 matching over 8 bases. The CDR3 is made up of 16 amino acids. Germline CDR1 is SGHDT and CDR2 is YYEEEE. The V gene end was trimmed by 3 bases and the J gene end by 5 bases; junction bases not matched to a gene: 9. CDR3 DNA: TGTGCCAGCAGCTCAGTGGACGGGGGGGCGACCGGGGAGCTGTTTTTT. It translates to CASSSVDGGATGELFF.

This clonotype showed up just a few times. The gene calls are TRBV30 and TRBJ2-1, with D possibly matching TRBD1 (6 bases). The CDR3 covers 13 residues. The germline V and J ends were trimmed by 8 bases and 5 bases, with 16 bases remaining between them. The germline V gene has CDR1 GTSNPN and CDR2 SVGIG (reference sequence). CDR3 DNA: TGTGCCCTTCTTCCGGGACATAACAATGAGCAGTTCTTC. It specifies CALLPGHNNEQFF.

V usage is TRBV4-2 and J usage is TRBJ2-7; 8 bases agree with TRBD1. The germline V gene has CDR1 LGHNA and CDR2 YNFKEQ. The CDR3 is made up of 16 amino acids. The J segment lost 3 bases and the V segment lost 4 bases, leaving 11 bases of the junction unmatched. The CDR3 DNA reads TGTGCCAGCAGCCCCGAGGACAGGGCGTTCGTCTACGAGCAGTACTTC. As protein: CASSPEDRAFVYEQYF.

This clonotype was recorded at least ten times. The V gene is TRBV19, the J gene TRBJ2-2; 8 bases are shared with TRBD1. The CDR3 loop spans 15 amino acids. After removal of 0 bases from V and 7 bases from J, the junction contained 4 bases not matched to a gene. The germline V gene encodes CDR1 LNHDA and CDR2 SQIVND (reference sequence). The CDR3 reads CASSIEDRVNGELFF. The DNA for the CDR3 is TGTGCCAGTAGTATAGAGGACAGGGTAAACGGGGAGCTGTTTTTT. Variable domain in full (rest from reference TRBV19 and TRBJ2-2): DGGITQSPKYLFRKEGQNVTLSCEQNLNHDAMYWYRQDPGQGLRLIYYSQIVNDFQKGDIAEGYSVSREKKESFPLTVTSAQKNPTAFYLCASSIEDRVNGELFFGEGSRLTVL.

This clonotype was detected a few times. V and J are TRBV6-1 and TRBJ2-3, with a tentative D call TRBD2 (6 bases). The germline gives CDR1 MNHNS, CDR2 SASEGT. V was clipped by 3 bases and J by 4 bases, with 23 bases between them. The CDR3 consists of 18 residues. For the CDR3, the DNA is TGTGCCAGCAGTGATTGGGGGGTTGAGGGTGTAAGATCAGATACGCAGTATTTT. It is translated as CASSDWGVEGVRSDTQYF.

In its sample, this clonotype was seen many times. The gene calls are TRBV7-8 and TRBJ2-5; D call uncertain. Looked up from germline, CDR1 is SGHVS and CDR2 is FQNEAQ. Trimming pared 1 base from V and 5 bases from J, leaving 14 bases between. The length of the CDR3 is 15 residues. CDR3 in DNA: TGTGCCAGCAGCTTAGAGACGTGGGTAGGGGAGACCCAGTACTTC. Translation gives CASSLETWVGETQYF.

The chain is built from TRBV27 and TRBJ1-1, with TRBD1 as a possible D gene (5 bases). The germline V and J ends were trimmed by 0 bases and 4 bases, with 9 bases remaining between them. Germline CDR1 and CDR2: MNHEY and SMNVEV (reference sequence). The CDR3 loop spans 14 amino acids. The CDR3 reads CASSLSGGTTEAFF. CDR3 coding DNA: TGTGCCAGCAGTTTATCTGGGGGGACCACTGAAGCTTTCTTT.

V gene TRBV6-5 combines with J gene TRBJ2-1, with D perhaps TRBD2 (6 bases). Germline CDR1 and CDR2: MNHEY and SVGAGI. Trimming left V 5 bases short and J 10 bases short, with 15 bases between. The CDR3 has 13 amino acids. The CDR3 DNA reads as TGTGCCAGCAGTCCGCCTTCTGCGGGGGAGCAGTTCTTC. Protein product: CASSPPSAGEQFF.

The V gene is TRBV29-1, the J gene TRBJ2-7; D is possibly TRBD1 (5 bases). V lost 7 bases and J lost 3, with 22 bases in between. This CDR3 contains 15 residues. CDR1 is SQVTM, CDR2 ANQGSEA, per germline. The CDR3: CSALSTGVSNYEQYF. DNA of the CDR3: TGCAGCGCCCTCTCCACAGGCGTGAGCAACTACGAGCAGTACTTC.